This TCR beta chain was sequenced in a study of blood T cell repertoires in COVID-19. Looking at the study overall: Whether acute or convalescent, the COVID-19 samples came from the United States, Italy and Spain. Sources were T cells, B-cell-depleted T cells, or PBMCs; the material itself was cDNA or gDNA.

In the authors' methods: Nucleated cell counts were estimated from reference gene primer amplification. Sequencing was performed with immunoSEQ multiplex PCR; in TCRdb, only in-frame clones are kept and a portion is missing. The V and J calls and the clone size are those of that table, but D and trimming were determined from the DNA. The table lists 140,000 to 150,000 clones, around 85% of them singletons, with approximately 2.7% in the top ten. Trimming stripped 0 bases from V and 2 bases from J, with 8 bases between. The CDR3 has 15 residues. The germline V gene has CDR1 ENHRY and CDR2 SYGVKD. The clonotype was recovered from a middle-aged woman with active or convalescent COVID-19. Sequencing was performed on peripheral blood. The chain is built from TRBV10-3 and TRBJ1-5; maybe TRBD1 (5 bases). The DNA for the CDR3 is TGTGCCATCAGTGAGTCGGGGGGGGGCAATCAGCCCCAGCATTTT. The encoded protein is CAISESGGGNQPQHF.